A selection of T cell receptor beta chains follows, all from one sample in a study of T cells in Graves' hyperthyroidism and ophthalmopathy. TCRdb called the multiplex PCR reads again in MiXCR, with one record for every CDR3 protein. The sample includes under 350,000 distinct CDR3 sequences, around a sixth seen only once; the top ten take 49%. Sequencing used blood. The receptor set was obtained from a woman between 50 and 59 years old with Graves' hyperthyroidism. CDR3s leave out the opening cysteine and the closing phenylalanine or tryptophan. A D gene is named only where the DNA matches it firmly.

d_gene	v_gene	j_gene	CDR3aa
TRBD2	TRBV6-2/TRBV6-3	TRBJ2-1	ASSYPGGSHNEQF
TRBD2	TRBV5-1	TRBJ2-1	ASSYLAENPYNEQF
.	TRBV5-1	TRBJ2-1	ASSKDQLGGF
TRBD1	TRBV7-9	TRBJ1-1	ASIHPTGGRGNTEAF
.	TRBV7-8	TRBJ1-3	ASSLSAAGNTIY
.	TRBV28	TRBJ1-6	ASSSPGGSPLH
TRBD2	TRBV10-3	TRBJ2-7	AIGGLAGTYEQY
TRBD2	TRBV6-1	TRBJ2-1	ASSGEVAGVYNEQF
.	TRBV3-1	TRBJ1-3	ASSQRAGNTIY
.	TRBV3-1	TRBJ1-4	ASSQDLVYDGEKLF
.	TRBV3-1	TRBJ2-7	ASSQEGVATDEQY
.	TRBV12-3/TRBV12-4	TRBJ1-3	ASSLGQGHGSSGNTIY
TRBD1	TRBV11-2	TRBJ1-6	ASSRPGQDNSPLH
TRBD2	TRBV2	TRBJ2-1	ASKNGLATYNEQF
TRBD1	TRBV4-1	TRBJ1-4	ASSQEGTGAEKLF
.	TRBV7-3	TRBJ2-3	ASSLNPAVADTQY
TRBD1	TRBV6-2/TRBV6-3	TRBJ1-5	ASRLTGAISYQPQH
TRBD2	TRBV3-1	TRBJ2-3	ASSQGTSGVGTDTQY